This section outlines one T cell receptor (beta chain) sequence together with its context. Its specificity is not known. What was sequenced were expressed TCRB transcripts, since all of the isolated RNA had been reverse transcribed. Profiling relied on immunoSEQ multiplex PCR, and the TCRdb table lists in-frame clones only, not all of them. The data show a few hundred thousand clones, around 16% seen once. The sample comes from a study of beta chain features in type 1 diabetes. Findings of the study overall: Shorter templates may be favored by PCR, equally so in patients and controls. When VDJ junctions were examined, type 1 diabetes patients showed fewer insertions and more deletions. The question left open here concerned HLA type influencing TCRB rearrangement.

The sample consisted of naive CD4+ T cells from blood. The receptor comes from a woman in her late teens or twenties in good health.

This CDR3 reads CASSNGQVRGELFF. The DNA for the CDR3 is TGTGCCAGCAGCAATGGACAGGTTCGGGGGGAGCTGTTTTTT. The V call is TRBV7-2, the J call TRBJ2-2; 7 nucleotides align to TRBD1. The CDR3 extends over 14 amino acids. The trim removed 5 bases at V and 8 bases at J, leaving 8 bases unmatched. The V gene's germline CDR1 is SGHTA and CDR2 FQGNSA. The whole variable domain, filled in from reference TRBV7-2 and TRBJ2-2, reads GAGVSQSPSNKVTEKGKDVELRCDPISGHTALYWYRQSLGQGLEFLIYFQGNSAPDKSGLPSDRFSAERTGGSVSTLTIQRTQQEDSAVYLCASSNGQVRGELFFGEGSRLTVL.